These T cell receptor beta chains were read from a single sample in a study of T cell responses to AZD1222 COVID-19 vaccine. Method: immunoSEQ multiplex PCR; TCRdb's copy keeps in-frame clones and lacks some. The sample carries more than 150,000 clones, roughly 94% recorded once. Sequencing was performed on peripheral blood, taken 28 days after the second AZD1222 dose. These receptors were collected from an adult who received the AZD1222 COVID-19 vaccine. CDR3s include the opening cysteine and the closing phenylalanine or tryptophan. A D gene is named only where the DNA matches it firmly.

CDR3: CASSYRSYEQYF
V: TRBV28
D: -

CDR3: CASSVGDIGEAFF
V: TRBV9
D: -

CDR3: CASSFRGGNNSPLHF
V: TRBV13
D: -

CDR3: CASKLGGTGELFF
V: TRBV19
D: TRBD2

CDR3: CASSPIGDEQYF
V: TRBV3-1/TRBV3-2
D: -

CDR3: CASRVDARGTEAFF
V: TRBV10-1
D: -

CDR3: CASSLAVRSTDTQYF
V: TRBV11-2
D: -

CDR3: CASSVQIIAGPGNEQFF
V: TRBV9
D: TRBD2

CDR3: CASRGGGAAKNIQYF
V: TRBV3-1/TRBV3-2
D: -

CDR3: CASSTLADSTGELFF
V: TRBV19
D: TRBD2

CDR3: CASSQDSSPNYGYTF
V: TRBV4-3
D: -

CDR3: CASSYTGTSLFF
V: TRBV12-3/TRBV12-4
D: TRBD2

CDR3: CASMQYRPPWDGYTF
V: TRBV6-5
D: -

CDR3: CASSRDRTNTEAFF
V: TRBV19
D: TRBD1

CDR3: CASSFAGAGEYGYTF
V: TRBV27
D: -

CDR3: CASSLAWTSEITDTQYF
V: TRBV5-8
D: TRBD2

CDR3: CASSSTENTEAFF
V: TRBV6-5
D: -

CDR3: CASSLESSDEQFF
V: TRBV5-1
D: -

CDR3: CASTLLQRDSTQYF
V: TRBV11-2
D: TRBD2

CDR3: CASSPGGGTEAFF
V: TRBV6-4
D: -

CDR3: CASRQAANTEAFF
V: TRBV9
D: -

CDR3: CASSLKIPTYTQYF
V: TRBV5-1
D: -

CDR3: CVTGTGSGNTIYF
V: TRBV28
D: TRBD1

CDR3: CASSQGIAPSYEQYF
V: TRBV3-1/TRBV3-2
D: -

CDR3: CASSDPDSPLHF
V: TRBV3-1/TRBV3-2
D: -

CDR3: CASSFSGSGANVLTF
V: TRBV7-2
D: -

CDR3: CASSIGRGRRGAIQETQYF
V: TRBV19
D: TRBD2

CDR3: CASSRTGGWNEQFF
V: TRBV5-5
D: TRBD1

CDR3: CATRSGRQNTDTQYF
V: TRBV15
D: -

CDR3: CASSLEGLETDTQYF
V: TRBV11-3
D: -

CDR3: CASSDRGSNTGELFF
V: TRBV9
D: -

CDR3: CASSQSRRETQYF
V: TRBV3-1/TRBV3-2
D: -

CDR3: CASSPLAGAINEQFF
V: TRBV5-1
D: TRBD2

CDR3: CASSYPPTEQFF
V: TRBV6-6
D: -

CDR3: CASRSGTSETGELFF
V: TRBV19
D: TRBD2

CDR3: CASTETGAKFF
V: TRBV7-9
D: TRBD1

CDR3: CASSLGRAPDTQYF
V: TRBV11-2
D: -

CDR3: CASCRVGLAGGPSYEQYF
V: TRBV28
D: TRBD2

CDR3: CASSSSTEAFF
V: TRBV27
D: -

CDR3: CASSQAGASGRRGTDTQYF
V: TRBV4-1
D: TRBD2

CDR3: CASSQGRAGANVLTF
V: TRBV3-1/TRBV3-2
D: -

CDR3: CAWSEQANEKLFF
V: TRBV30
D: -

CDR3: CASSFGTGGFGEKLFF
V: TRBV5-1
D: TRBD1

CDR3: CASSGAPYEQYF
V: TRBV27
D: -

CDR3: CASSGQYTDTQYF
V: TRBV12-3/TRBV12-4
D: -